This is a list of T cell receptor beta chains from one sample in a study of T cell responses to AZD1222 COVID-19 vaccine. The table came from immunoSEQ multiplex PCR; TCRdb's copy has only in-frame clones and leaves some out. The table records roughly 150,000 clones, about 92% of them present only once. The material sequenced was peripheral blood, taken on day 0 of AZD1222 vaccination. All receptors derive from an adult in good health. Each CDR3 is given with its conserved first and last residue. A D gene is named only where the DNA matches it firmly. Only part of the rows carry a size: once, few, many, or a class if the clone is expanded.

d_gene: TRBD1; abundance: once; j_gene: TRBJ1-5; v_gene: TRBV4-2; CDR3nt: TGTGCCAGCAGCGTTACAGGGGTGAGGGATCAGCCCCAGCATTTT; CDR3aa: CASSVTGVRDQPQHF
d_gene: .; abundance: .; j_gene: TRBJ2-3; v_gene: TRBV28; CDR3nt: TGTGCCAGCAGTTTAGCCCCCCTCACTGGTACGCAGTATTTT; CDR3aa: CASSLAPLTGTQYF
d_gene: TRBD2; abundance: .; j_gene: TRBJ2-3; v_gene: TRBV11-3; CDR3nt: TGTGCCAGCAGCCGGGGGGGCACGACAGATACGCAGTATTTT; CDR3aa: CASSRGGTTDTQYF
d_gene: .; abundance: once; j_gene: TRBJ2-7; v_gene: TRBV27; CDR3nt: TGTGCCAGCAGTTTATGGAAAGGGGACGAGCAGTACTTC; CDR3aa: CASSLWKGDEQYF
d_gene: .; abundance: .; j_gene: TRBJ1-2; v_gene: TRBV9; CDR3nt: TGTGCCAGCAGCGTCGGACAGACTAACTATGGCTACACCTTC; CDR3aa: CASSVGQTNYGYTF
d_gene: .; abundance: .; j_gene: TRBJ2-7; v_gene: TRBV7-6; CDR3nt: TGTGCCAGCAGCTCTAGACAGGGACTAACCTACGAGCAGTACTTC; CDR3aa: CASSSRQGLTYEQYF
d_gene: .; abundance: .; j_gene: TRBJ2-7; v_gene: TRBV15; CDR3nt: TGTGCCACCAGCAGAGATACGGCAGTCTCCTACGAGCAGTACTTC; CDR3aa: CATSRDTAVSYEQYF
d_gene: TRBD1; abundance: .; j_gene: TRBJ2-1; v_gene: TRBV6-5; CDR3nt: TGTGCCAGCAGCTTGACAGGGAACTCCTACAATGAGCAGTTCTTC; CDR3aa: CASSLTGNSYNEQFF
d_gene: TRBD1; abundance: once; j_gene: TRBJ1-1; v_gene: TRBV11-3; CDR3nt: TGTGCCAGCAGCCCCCCCAGGGGGCGAGAGACTGAAGCTTTCTTT; CDR3aa: CASSPPRGRETEAFF
d_gene: TRBD2; abundance: .; j_gene: TRBJ2-5; v_gene: TRBV7-3; CDR3nt: TGTGCCAGCAGCTTGGGCGGGGGGGCAGAGACCCAGTACTTC; CDR3aa: CASSLGGGAETQYF
d_gene: .; abundance: .; j_gene: TRBJ2-2; v_gene: TRBV12-3/TRBV12-4; CDR3nt: TGTGCCAGCAGCTTGGGGGTGACCGGGGAGCTGTTTTTT; CDR3aa: CASSLGVTGELFF
d_gene: TRBD1; abundance: .; j_gene: TRBJ2-5; v_gene: TRBV7-2; CDR3nt: TGTGCCAGCAGCTTACAGGGGGTTGGCGAGACCCAGTACTTC; CDR3aa: CASSLQGVGETQYF
d_gene: TRBD2; abundance: .; j_gene: TRBJ2-5; v_gene: TRBV5-8; CDR3nt: TGTGCCAGCAGCGAACGGGGGGGCCAAGAGACCCAGTACTTC; CDR3aa: CASSERGGQETQYF